The 13 T cell receptor beta chains in this list originate from one sample, sequenced in a study of beta chain features in type 1 diabetes. Regarding the study as a whole: All four CD4+ subsets of Type 1 diabetes patients contained TCRB CDR3s that were moderately but significantly shorter.

Their target antigens are unknown. What was sequenced were expressed TCRB transcripts, since all of the isolated RNA had been reverse transcribed. Measured with immunoSEQ multiplex PCR; TCRdb has only the in-frame clones, and not every one. This sample has a few hundred thousand clones; about 14% occur once, and the top ten carry 0.015%. The sequenced sample was naive CD4+ T cells from blood. These receptors were obtained from a woman aged 18-35 years with type 1 diabetes.

This clone has a handful of counts. V is TRBV28 and J is TRBJ2-3, with a possible D match to TRBD2 (5 bases). Trimming removed 7 bases from V and 0 bases from J, with 14 bases in between. From germline, CDR1 is MDHEN and CDR2 SYDVKM. The CDR3 totals 15 residues. CDR3 amino acids: CASNGETPSTDTQYF. DNA for the CDR3: TGTGCCAGCAACGGGGAGACCCCTAGCACAGATACGCAGTATTTT.

The gene calls are TRBV5-1 and TRBJ2-5; TRBD1 matches 7 bases. CDR3 size: 15 residues. Germline CDR1 reads SGHRS; CDR2 reads YFSETQ. V trimming: 4 bases; J trimming: 2 bases; junction bases outside the gene matches: 8. The CDR3 DNA is TGCGCCAGCAGCCGTGGACAGGCAAGGCAAGAGACCCAGTACTTC. Encoded protein: CASSRGQARQETQYF.

The chain combines TRBV9 with TRBJ2-5; 7 bases line up with TRBD2. The germline V gene has CDR1 SGDLS and CDR2 YYNGEE. The CDR3 loop spans 13 amino acids. Germline trimming cut 4 bases from V and 3 bases from J; bases unmatched to any gene: 3. CDR3 loop: CASSLGLKETQYF. CDR3 in DNA: TGTGCCAGCAGCTTGGGACTAAAAGAGACCCAGTACTTC.

V is TRBV4-3 and J is TRBJ2-3; TRBD2 agrees at 12 bases. From germline, CDR1 is LGHNA and CDR2 YSLEER. With 3 bases clipped from V and 1 base from J, the junction kept 8 bases outside the gene matches. This CDR3 spans 18 amino acids. Here the CDR3 reads CASSHPKGLAGRTDTQYF. CDR3 bases: TGCGCCAGCAGCCATCCCAAAGGACTAGCGGGGCGCACAGATACGCAGTATTTT.

This clone showed up just a few times. J is TRBJ2-2 and V is TRBV11-3; perhaps TRBD2 as D (5 bases). V was shortened by 1 base and J by 6 bases, with 18 bases between the two germline ends. The CDR3 extends over 17 amino acids. The germline V gene encodes CDR1 SGHNT and CDR2 YENEEA. CDR3 sequence: CASSLASGLMPAGELFF. The CDR3 bases are TGTGCCAGCAGCTTAGCTAGTGGACTCATGCCCGCCGGGGAGCTGTTTTTT.

V and J are TRBV15 and TRBJ1-2, with D uncertain. Germline V lookup: CDR1 LNHNV, CDR2 YYDKDF (reference sequence). Deletions cut 0 bases from V and 8 bases from J, with 7 bases between. The CDR3 runs 12 residues. For the CDR3, the DNA is TGTGCCACCAGCAGAGATCGTTCGGGCTACACCTTC. Its translation: CATSRDRSGYTF.

The chain uses TRBV7-3 and TRBJ2-1; 13 positions agree with TRBD2. From germline, CDR1 is SGHTA and CDR2 FQGTGA. After removal of 5 bases from V and 0 bases from J, the junction contained 10 bases not matched to a gene. The CDR3 loop spans 19 amino acids. CDR3 in DNA: TGTGCCAGCAGCCCTCAGACTAGCGGGAGGTTGGGCTCCTACAATGAGCAGTTCTTC. Protein product: CASSPQTSGRLGSYNEQFF.

This clone has a handful of counts. This chain joins TRBV7-3 and TRBJ2-5, with 7 bases identical to TRBD1. CDR3 length equals 13 residues. In germline, CDR1 is SGHTA, CDR2 FQGTGA. Germline trimming cut 3 bases from V and 5 bases from J; bases unmatched to any gene: 3. The CDR3 bases are TGTGCCAGCAGCTTCGACAGGGACGAGACCCAGTACTTC. Its translation: CASSFDRDETQYF.

A note on this clone: This sample also contains other DNA sequences that code for the same CDR3. The J gene is TRBJ2-3, the V gene TRBV29-1, with 10 positions matching TRBD2. The V and J ends lost 6 bases and 0 bases, in that order; junction bases with no gene match: 3. CDR1 is SQVTM, CDR2 ANQGSEA, per germline. The CDR3 contains 14 residues. CDR3 sequence reads: CSVRTSGSTDTQYF. In DNA form, the CDR3 reads TGCAGCGTCCGGACTAGCGGAAGCACAGATACGCAGTATTTT.

The chain carries TRBV30 and TRBJ1-2; D ambiguous. Trimming removed 4 bases from V and 3 bases from J, with 15 bases in between. Germline CDR1 and CDR2: GTSNPN and SVGIG (reference sequence). This CDR3 has 14 amino acids. CDR3 residues: CAWTRGRADYGYTF. As DNA, the CDR3 is TGTGCCTGGACTAGAGGGAGGGCGGACTATGGCTACACCTTC.

V and J are TRBV9 and TRBJ2-4; a possible D gene is TRBD1 (6 bases). The V and J ends lost 3 bases and 5 bases respectively, with 21 bases between them. The CDR3 is 17 residues long. Germline CDR1 SGDLS, CDR2 YYNGEE. CDR3 DNA: TGTGCCAGCAGCGAGTGGGACACGTCTTTTCTGGAAAACATTCAGTACTTC. It translates to CASSEWDTSFLENIQYF.

This clone came up a few times. V and J are TRBV7-2 and TRBJ2-1, with 9 bases fitting TRBD2. This CDR3 has 14 amino acids. V was pared by 2 bases and J by 10 bases, with 6 bases of the junction left unmatched. Looked up from germline, CDR1 is SGHTA and CDR2 is FQGNSA. CDR3 amino acids: CASSLPSGKEEQFF. In DNA form, the CDR3 reads TGTGCCAGCAGCTTACCTAGCGGGAAGGAAGAGCAGTTCTTC.

The V gene is TRBV7-9, the J gene TRBJ1-1; 10 bases fit TRBD1. The CDR3 runs 12 residues. V lost 4 bases to trimming and J lost 11 bases; unmatched junction nucleotides: 4. The germline CDR1 and CDR2 sequences are SEHNR and FQNEAQ (reference sequence). The CDR3 loop is CASSSGDRGAFF. CDR3 coding DNA: TGTGCCAGCAGCTCCGGGGACAGGGGCGCTTTCTTT.